This T cell receptor (beta chain) was recorded in a study of blood T cells in healthy people across ages. Together with a sample-barcoded 5' primer, a J-beta primer mix was included in a second PCR lasting about 7 to 12 cycles. Via MiXCR, TCRdb re-called the 5' RACE reads, giving one row per CDR3 protein. The sample lists approximately 580,000 distinct CDR3 sequences; less than 25% were seen once. The length of the CDR3 is 13 residues. The germline V gene has CDR1 SEHNR and CDR2 FQNEAQ (reference sequence). V lost 5 bases, J lost 4 bases, and 11 bases lay in between. The sample was also linked to a second study, of T cells of mothers and their children. As that study records: Using around 1.4 ug per 15 ul, all extracted RNA underwent cDNA synthesis.

This rearrangement joins TRBV7-9 to TRBJ1-1; D unclear. Sequencing was carried out using blood. This TCR was recovered from a boy between 10 and 17 years old in good health. The CDR3 loop is CASSPPEGTEAFF. CDR3 DNA sequence: TGTGCCAGCAGCCCGCCGGAGGGCACTGAAGCTTTCTTT.